Listed here are 15 T cell receptor beta chains from one sample, sequenced in a study of CD8+ T cells in alopecia areata. The treatment: oral pan-JAK inhibitor, 5-10 mg twice daily. cDNA reverse transcribed from extracted RNA served as the sequencing template. Some clones are missing from TCRdb's copy, which holds only in-frame ones; the method was immunoSEQ multiplex PCR. The repertoire includes some 150,000 clones, roughly four fifths of them detected once, and just under 25% sits in the top ten. Sequenced here: CD8+ T cells sorted from blood, sampled at week 4, from a patient treated with tofacitinib. The receptors come from a human donor with alopecia areata.

The genes are TRBV4-1 and TRBJ2-7, with a weak D call TRBD1 (6 bases). This CDR3 spans 17 amino acids. Germline V gene data show CDR1 as MGHRA and CDR2 as YSYEKL. Between the trimmed V and J ends, which lost 1 base and 5 bases, there was a span of 21 bases. The CDR3 sequence: CASSQGSGDGRWDEQYF. CDR3 DNA: TGCGCCAGCAGCCAAGGTTCAGGGGACGGACGGTGGGACGAGCAGTACTTC.

This clone was observed a few times. V and J are TRBV27 and TRBJ2-5; possibly TRBD2 for D (6 bases). CDR1 is MNHEY and CDR2 is SMNVEV in the germline V gene (reference sequence). V was pared by 1 base and J by 4 bases, with 10 bases between. The CDR3 spans 14 residues. The CDR3 nucleotides read TGTGCCAGCAGTTTATTGGGGGGACGAGAGACCCAGTACTTC. This codes for CASSLLGGRETQYF.

The genes are TRBV29-1 and TRBJ1-1; D remains unclear. V was pared by 1 base and J by 2 bases, with 5 bases between. The germline CDR1 and CDR2 sequences are SQVTM and ANQGSEA. The CDR3 runs to 12 residues. CDR3 protein: CSVEALNTEAFF. CDR3 bases: TGCAGCGTTGAAGCCCTAAACACTGAAGCTTTCTTT.

The V call is TRBV9, the J call TRBJ2-7; D perhaps matches TRBD1 (5 bases). The CDR3 length is 13 residues. Germline values: CDR1 SGDLS, CDR2 YYNGEE. V shed 0 bases and J shed 7 bases, with 11 bases lying between them. CDR3 protein: CASSVGQTKEQYF. CDR3 DNA: TGTGCCAGCAGCGTAGGACAGACCAAAGAGCAGTACTTC.

This chain joins TRBV7-6 and TRBJ1-4; D is possibly TRBD1 (5 bases). This CDR3 region has 18 residues. Trimming removed 4 bases from V and 0 bases from J, with 18 bases in between. CDR1 is SGHVS and CDR2 is FNYEAQ in the germline V gene. CDR3 in amino acids: CASSSPLGRSATNEKLFF. The CDR3, as DNA: TGTGCCAGCAGCTCACCCTTGGGACGGAGTGCAACTAATGAAAAACTGTTTTTT.

In this sample, this clone turned up once. This rearrangement joins TRBV6-5 to TRBJ1-2; D may be TRBD1 (5 bases). The CDR3 length is 14 residues. CDR1 MNHEY and CDR2 SVGAGI come from the germline V gene. The germline V and J ends were trimmed by 4 bases and 2 bases, with 11 bases remaining between them. In nucleotides, the CDR3 is TGTGCCAGCAGTTTTGAGGGACTAAACTATGGCTACACCTTC. Protein product: CASSFEGLNYGYTF.

This clone was seen only a few times. The chain combines TRBV30 with TRBJ1-6; D unclear. The CDR3 loop spans 13 amino acids. V gave up 3 bases and J gave up 7 bases, with 10 bases separating them. The germline gives CDR1 GTSNPN, CDR2 SVGIG (reference sequence). This chain's CDR3 is CAWRDMGNSPLHF. The CDR3 DNA reads TGTGCCTGGAGAGATATGGGAAATTCACCCCTCCACTTT.

The chain links TRBV7-9 to TRBJ2-5, with D tentatively TRBD1 (6 bases). This CDR3 contains 14 residues. V was trimmed by 3 bases and J by 3 bases, leaving 11 bases between them. Germline V gene data show CDR1 as SEHNR and CDR2 as FQNEAQ (reference sequence). The CDR3 region is CASSLTGNEETQYF. CDR3 in DNA: TGTGCCAGCAGCTTGACAGGAAACGAAGAGACCCAGTACTTC.

The V gene is TRBV7-9, the J gene TRBJ2-1; D is perhaps TRBD2 (6 bases). This CDR3 is built from 17 residues. Trimming removed 5 bases at V and 2 bases at J, with 19 bases between. Per the germline V gene, CDR1 is SEHNR and CDR2 is FQNEAQ (reference sequence). The CDR3 sequence: CASSPWDFTGPYNEQFF. The CDR3 region has the DNA TGTGCCAGCAGCCCCTGGGACTTTACCGGCCCCTACAATGAGCAGTTCTTC.

The chain uses TRBV5-4 and TRBJ2-1; unclear D gene. Per the germline V gene, CDR1 is SGHNT and CDR2 is YYREEE (reference sequence). V was clipped by 3 bases and J by 9 bases, with 7 bases between them. This CDR3 is 11 amino acids long. Here the CDR3 reads CASSSRFEQFF. CDR3 in DNA: TGTGCCAGCAGCTCTAGGTTTGAGCAGTTCTTC.

The chain uses TRBV5-1 and TRBJ1-2, with D hard to call. The CDR3 is 15 residues long. Germline assignment: CDR1 SGHRS and CDR2 YFSETQ. V lost 0 bases, J lost 1 base, and 10 bases lay in between. Here the CDR3 reads CASSLDDWINYGYTF. The CDR3 nucleotides read TGCGCCAGCAGCTTGGATGACTGGATTAACTATGGCTACACCTTC.

The rearrangement joins TRBV5-1 to TRBJ2-1, with 11 bases that match TRBD1. This CDR3 is 20 amino acids long. Losses at the gene ends were 2 bases for V and 5 bases for J; bases not matched to a gene: 18. CDR1 and CDR2 (germline): SGHRS, YFSETQ. The CDR3 nucleotides are TGCGCCAGCAGCTTCCGGGGACAGGGGGTCCAACCGACCCATGACAATGAGCAGTTCTTC. Translated: CASSFRGQGVQPTHDNEQFF.

The chain uses TRBV6-5 and TRBJ2-3; no definite D call. CDR1 is MNHEY, CDR2 SVGAGI, per germline. Trimming stripped 3 bases from V and 0 bases from J, with 10 bases between. The CDR3 has 15 amino acids. CDR3 in amino acids: CASSYMPGSTDTQYF. In DNA form, the CDR3 reads TGTGCCAGCAGTTATATGCCAGGCAGCACAGATACGCAGTATTTT.

The rearrangement links TRBV5-5 to TRBJ2-5; 11 bases are a match to TRBD1. In germline, CDR1 is SGHKS, CDR2 YYEKEE (reference sequence). The CDR3 extends over 15 amino acids. The J segment lost 4 bases and the V segment lost 4 bases, leaving 6 bases of the junction unmatched. The CDR3 nucleotides read TGTGCCAGCAGCGCAGGACAGGGGGCGGGAGAGACCCAGTACTTC. It yields the protein CASSAGQGAGETQYF.

The rearrangement uses TRBV11-2 and TRBJ2-5, with 7 bases identical to TRBD2. This CDR3 comprises 15 residues. Germline V gene data show CDR1 as SGHAT and CDR2 as FQNNGV. Trimming removed 5 bases from V and 5 bases from J; junction bases left unmatched: 11. CDR3 residues: CASSPGTKSGETQYF. CDR3 nucleotides: TGTGCCAGCAGCCCCGGGACTAAAAGCGGGGAGACCCAGTACTTC.